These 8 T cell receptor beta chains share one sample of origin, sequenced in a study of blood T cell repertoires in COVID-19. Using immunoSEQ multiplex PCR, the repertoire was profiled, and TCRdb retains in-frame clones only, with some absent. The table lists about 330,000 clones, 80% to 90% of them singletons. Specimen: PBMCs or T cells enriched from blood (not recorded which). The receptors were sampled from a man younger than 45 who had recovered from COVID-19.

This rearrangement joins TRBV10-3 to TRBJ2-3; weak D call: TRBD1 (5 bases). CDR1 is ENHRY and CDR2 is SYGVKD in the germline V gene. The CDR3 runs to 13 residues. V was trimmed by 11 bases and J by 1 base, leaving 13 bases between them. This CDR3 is CALRGRGTDTQYF. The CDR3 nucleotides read TGTGCCCTTAGGGGCCGGGGCACAGATACGCAGTATTTT.

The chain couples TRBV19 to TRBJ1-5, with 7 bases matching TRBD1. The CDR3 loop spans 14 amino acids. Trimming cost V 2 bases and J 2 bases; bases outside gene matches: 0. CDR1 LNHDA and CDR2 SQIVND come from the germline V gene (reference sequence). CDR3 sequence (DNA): TGTGCCAGTAGTATAACAGGGGGCAATCAGCCCCAGCATTTT. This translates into CASSITGGNQPQHF.

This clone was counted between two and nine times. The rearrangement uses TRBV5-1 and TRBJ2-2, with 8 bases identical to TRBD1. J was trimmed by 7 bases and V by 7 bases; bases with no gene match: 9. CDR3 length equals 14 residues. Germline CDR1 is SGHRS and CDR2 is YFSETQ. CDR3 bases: TGCGCCAGCCTGACAGGGGAGTCGGGCGGGGAGCTGTTTTTT. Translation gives CASLTGESGGELFF. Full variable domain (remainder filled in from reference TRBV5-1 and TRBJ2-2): KAGVTQTPRYLIKTRGQQVTLSCSPISGHRSVSWYQQTPGQGLQFLFEYFSETQRNKGNFPGRFSGRQFSNSRSEMNVSTLELGDSALYLCASLTGESGGELFFGEGSRLTVL.

The DNA of the CDR3 is TGTGCCAGCAGCCCCGGTGTGGTTTCGTACGAGCAGTACTTC. This translates into CASSPGVVSYEQYF. J is TRBJ2-7 and V is TRBV5-4; D gene ambiguous. The germline V gene encodes CDR1 SGHNT and CDR2 YYREEE (reference sequence). The CDR3 has 14 amino acids. Trimming cost V 4 bases and J 4 bases, with 15 bases left between them. The full variable domain, with the rest looked up from reference TRBV5-4 and TRBJ2-7, is ETGVTQSPTHLIKTRGQQVTLRCSSQSGHNTVSWYQQALGQGPQFIFQYYREEENGRGNFPPRFSGLQFPNYSSELNVNALELDDSALYLCASSPGVVSYEQYFGPGTRLTVT.

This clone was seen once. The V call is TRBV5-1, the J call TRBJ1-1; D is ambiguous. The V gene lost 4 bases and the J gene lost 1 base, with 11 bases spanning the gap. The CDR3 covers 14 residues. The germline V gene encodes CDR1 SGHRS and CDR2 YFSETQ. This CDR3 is CASSDADTNTEAFF. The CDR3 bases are TGCGCCAGCAGCGACGCCGACACGAACACTGAAGCTTTCTTT. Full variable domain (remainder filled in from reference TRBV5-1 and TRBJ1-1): KAGVTQTPRYLIKTRGQQVTLSCSPISGHRSVSWYQQTPGQGLQFLFEYFSETQRNKGNFPGRFSGRQFSNSRSEMNVSTLELGDSALYLCASSDADTNTEAFFGQGTRLTVV.

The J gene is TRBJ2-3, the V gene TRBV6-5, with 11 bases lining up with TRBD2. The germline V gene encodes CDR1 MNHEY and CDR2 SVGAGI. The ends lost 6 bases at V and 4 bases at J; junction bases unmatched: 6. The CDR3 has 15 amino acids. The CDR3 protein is CASRRSGGVSDTQYF. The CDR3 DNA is TGTGCCAGCAGGCGTAGCGGGGGGGTTTCAGATACGCAGTATTTT.

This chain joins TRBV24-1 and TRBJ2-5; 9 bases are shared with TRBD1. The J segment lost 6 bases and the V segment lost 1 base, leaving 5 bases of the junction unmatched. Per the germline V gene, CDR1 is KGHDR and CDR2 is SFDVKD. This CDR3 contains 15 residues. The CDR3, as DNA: TGTGCCACCAGTGATTTCCGGGACAGGGCCCAGACCCAGTACTTC. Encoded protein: CATSDFRDRAQTQYF.

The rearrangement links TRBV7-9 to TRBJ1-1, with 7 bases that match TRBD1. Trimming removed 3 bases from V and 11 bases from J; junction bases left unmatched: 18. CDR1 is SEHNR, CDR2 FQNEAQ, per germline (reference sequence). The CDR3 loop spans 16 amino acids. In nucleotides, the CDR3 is TGTGCCAGCAGCTTTTCGGAGGGGGCCCATCCTTCGGGGGCTTTCTTT. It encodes CASSFSEGAHPSGAFF.